The clone carrying this TCR beta chain turned up a few times. Its matching antigen is unknown. Every bit of the isolated RNA underwent reverse transcription, so sequencing read expressed TCRB transcripts. Generated by immunoSEQ multiplex PCR, the TCRdb table keeps only in-frame clones and is missing some. The table includes under 400,000 clones, 10% to 15% detected once. The junction had 9 bases not matched to a gene; V was cut back by 1 base and J by 5 bases. This CDR3 contains 16 residues. The germline V gene encodes CDR1 MGHRA and CDR2 YSYEKL. The data were obtained in a study of beta chain features in type 1 diabetes. Whole-study results and caveats: Short templates might get an advantage during PCR, and this would be equal in patients and controls.

The chain uses TRBV4-1 and TRBJ2-5, with TRBD1 identical over 8 bases. This clonotype was obtained from a man between 18 and 29 years old in good health. The sequencing input was naive CD4+ T cells from blood. CDR3 protein: CASSQGRQGRMETQYF. The CDR3 nucleotides are TGCGCCAGCAGCCAAGGGAGACAGGGGAGGATGGAGACCCAGTACTTC.